Sequencing of this T cell receptor beta chain was carried out in a study of blood T cell repertoires in COVID-19. Per the germline V gene, CDR1 is MNHEY and CDR2 is SVGAGI. The CDR3 loop spans 11 amino acids. Between the trimmed V and J ends, which lost 8 bases and 8 bases, there was a span of 10 bases. Original methodology: Nucleated cell counts were estimated from reference gene primer amplification. The method was immunoSEQ multiplex PCR; TCRdb's version includes in-frame clones alone and lacks a portion of them. Clone size and V and J calls were adopted from that table, with D and trimming inferred from the DNA. The sample holds roughly 250,000 clones, about 87% seen once. Participants were aged about 18 to 90 years, lived in around 22 US areas, and enrolled virtually.

The gene calls are TRBV6-5 and TRBJ2-1; D may be TRBD2 (5 bases). The sequence was collected from a woman in her thirties or forties with acute COVID-19. The sequenced sample consisted of PBMCs or T cells enriched from blood (not recorded which). The CDR3 DNA reads TGTGCCAGCTCGAGGGCCGATGAGCAGTTCTTC. Its translation is CASSRADEQFF.